This T cell receptor beta chain was identified in a study of T cells after yellow fever vaccination. Turning to the study itself: With SMART-Seq v4 Ultra Low Input, the fractions containing low cell numbers were prepared. General observations from the study: A secondary response was less intense yet reached its peak sooner, at day 5 versus 15. Most primary-vaccination clones recurred post-booster (roughly 96% CD4, about 90% CD8).

MiXCR, run by TCRdb on the 5' RACE reads, gives a single entry per CDR3 protein. In the table there are some 69,000 distinct CDR3 sequences, 4.5% to 7.5% of which are singletons. The sample holds many counts of this clonotype. Its antigen is as yet unknown. Trimming shortened V by 1 base and J by 0 bases, and 5 bases separated the two germline ends. The CDR3 contains 14 residues. Germline V gene sequence: CDR1 SGHRS, CDR2 YFSETQ. The TCR was taken from a man aged 18 to 29 who received the YFV17D yellow fever vaccine. V usage is TRBV5-1 and J usage is TRBJ2-1; D not resolved. The sample in question was CD4+ T cells sorted from PBMCs, obtained around 15 days after the first yellow fever vaccination. This CDR3 reads CASSLQSSYNEQFF. The CDR3 nucleotides are TGCGCCAGCAGCTTGCAGAGCTCCTACAATGAGCAGTTCTTC.